Below are 11 T cell receptor beta chains sequenced from a single sample in a study of T-cell memory formation after mild COVID-19. Via MiXCR, TCRdb re-called the 5' RACE reads, giving one row per CDR3 protein. In the table there are hundreds of thousands of distinct CDR3 sequences, around 22% of which are singletons. The sequencing sample was made of PBMCs or a T cell subset sorted from them (not recorded which). The receptors were sampled from an adult woman who had mild COVID-19 (a few samples of this study predate the infection). Cell type and time point are not known.

This clonotype was recorded a few times. This chain uses TRBV7-3 with TRBJ1-2; TRBD1 might be the D (6 bases). CDR1 is SGHTA and CDR2 is FQGTGA in the germline V gene. V gave up 5 bases and J gave up 0 bases, with 13 bases separating them. The CDR3 length is 15 residues. The CDR3 sequence is CASSPTGTANYGYTF. For the CDR3, the DNA is TGTGCCAGCAGCCCGACAGGAACAGCTAACTATGGCTACACCTTC.

The chain couples TRBV6-5 to TRBJ2-7; 7 nucleotides agree with TRBD1. This CDR3 region has 14 residues. V lost 7 bases, J lost 3 bases, and 9 bases stayed unmatched. The germline CDR1 and CDR2 sequences are MNHEY and SVGAGI. CDR3 amino acids: CASKLGQAGYEQYF. In DNA, the CDR3 is TGTGCCAGCAAACTCGGACAGGCCGGCTACGAGCAGTACTTC.

This chain connects TRBV25-1 to TRBJ2-1; 11 nucleotides line up with TRBD1. This CDR3 contains 16 residues. In germline, CDR1 is MGHDK, CDR2 SYGVNS. The trim removed 2 bases at V and 5 bases at J, leaving 5 bases unmatched. The CDR3 DNA reads TGTGCCAGCAGTGAAAGGGAGGGACAGGGGGACAATGAGCAGTTCTTC. Its translation is CASSEREGQGDNEQFF.

This clonotype showed up just a few times. The chain uses TRBV24-1 and TRBJ2-1; 8 bases line up with TRBD2. The V and J ends lost 2 bases and 4 bases, in that order; junction bases with no gene match: 9. The CDR3 spans 17 residues. Germline V gives CDR1 KGHDR, CDR2 SFDVKD. In nucleotides, the CDR3 is TGTGCCACCAGTGATTCGCCGGGAGGGCCACAATACAATGAGCAGTTCTTC. Amino acids: CATSDSPGGPQYNEQFF.

As concerns this clonotype: Just one base apart from a much larger clone, this may be a read error. This chain joins TRBV28 and TRBJ2-7, with 7 bases lining up with TRBD1. CDR3 length equals 13 residues. The V and J ends lost 6 bases and 2 bases, in that order; junction bases with no gene match: 4. Germline V gives CDR1 MDHEN, CDR2 SYDVKM. This CDR3 reads CASRPGQTYEQYF. The CDR3 bases are TGTGCCAGCAGGCCGGGACAGACCTACGAGCAGTACTTC.

The chain joins TRBV7-8 to TRBJ1-2; TRBD1 might be the D (6 bases). Trimming removed 3 bases from V and 6 bases from J, with 11 bases in between. The germline V gene encodes CDR1 SGHVS and CDR2 FQNEAQ. This CDR3 is 13 amino acids long. Here the CDR3 DNA reads TGTGCCAGCAGCTTGTCAGGGACAAATGGCTACACCTTC. Protein: CASSLSGTNGYTF.

The chain has TRBV24-1 and TRBJ1-5, with D possibly being TRBD1 (6 bases). Looked up from germline, CDR1 is KGHDR and CDR2 is SFDVKD. The CDR3 spans 15 residues. The V end lost 4 bases, the J end lost 0 bases, and 9 bases lay between the germline ends. The CDR3 sequence is CATSDTGYSNQPQHF. The CDR3 DNA sequence: TGTGCCACCAGTGACACAGGGTATAGCAATCAGCCCCAGCATTTT.

V and J are TRBV20-1 and TRBJ2-7; D possibly corresponds to TRBD2 (5 bases). V lost 2 bases, J lost 5 bases, and 7 bases lay in between. CDR1 is DFQATT, CDR2 SNEGSKA, per germline (reference sequence). CDR3 length: 11 residues. Here the CDR3 reads CSARFGNEQYF. CDR3 coding DNA: TGCAGTGCTAGATTCGGGAACGAGCAGTACTTC.

The chain links TRBV20-1 to TRBJ1-1; D might be TRBD1 (6 bases). V lost 6 bases, J lost 6 bases, and 17 bases lay in between. CDR3 length equals 13 residues. CDR1 is DFQATT and CDR2 is SNEGSKA in the germline V gene (reference sequence). The CDR3 DNA is TGCAGTGCATATTACAGGGAGTCCTCTGAAGCTTTCTTT. It specifies CSAYYRESSEAFF.

This clonotype has a handful of counts. The rearrangement links TRBV5-1 to TRBJ2-3; 8 nucleotides match TRBD1. Germline assignment: CDR1 SGHRS and CDR2 YFSETQ. Germline trimming cut 1 base from V and 4 bases from J; bases unmatched to any gene: 8. The CDR3 loop spans 16 amino acids. The CDR3 nucleotides are TGCGCCAGCAGCTTGCTGACAGGGGTCACCGCAGATACGCAGTATTTT. Protein: CASSLLTGVTADTQYF.

In this sample, this clonotype turned up once. This sequence joins TRBV5-1 and TRBJ1-4, with a weak D call TRBD1 (5 bases). Germline CDR1 is SGHRS and CDR2 is YFSETQ. Between the trimmed V and J ends, which lost 4 bases and 0 bases, there was a span of 10 bases. The CDR3 totals 15 residues. DNA for the CDR3: TGCGCCAGCAGCGCCCGGACAACAACTAATGAAAAACTGTTTTTT. Protein sequence: CASSARTTTNEKLFF.